These 28 T cell receptor beta chains were all obtained from the same sample, sequenced in a study of blood T cell repertoires in COVID-19. Libraries were prepared by immunoSEQ multiplex PCR; TCRdb keeps only in-frame clonotypes and omits some of them. This table has about 150,000 clones, 84% appearing once. The specimen was peripheral blood. Receptors originate from a man aged 18-30 years with active or convalescent COVID-19.

This chain connects TRBV18 to TRBJ2-1; TRBD2 aligns across 8 bases. Germline assignment: CDR1 KGHSH and CDR2 LQKENI. Germline trimming cut 0 bases from V and 15 bases from J; bases unmatched to any gene: 4. This CDR3 has 12 amino acids. CDR3 DNA sequence: TGTGCCAGCTCACCACCTCCGGGGGGGTGGTTCTTC. This codes for CASSPPPGGWFF.

This rearrangement joins TRBV18 to TRBJ1-3, with TRBD1 matching 8 bases. Germline V gene lookup returns CDR1 KGHSH and CDR2 LQKENI. J gave up 0 bases and V 5 bases, and 6 bases lay outside the gene matches. The CDR3 runs to 16 residues. The CDR3 spells CASSTGTGSSGNTIYF. CDR3 DNA: TGTGCCAGCTCAACCGGGACAGGTTCCTCTGGAAACACCATATATTTT.

The rearrangement joins TRBV5-1 to TRBJ2-7, with 12 bases lining up with TRBD1. The germline CDR1 and CDR2 sequences are SGHRS and YFSETQ. The junction had 16 bases not matched to a gene; V was cut back by 5 bases and J by 4 bases. The CDR3 is 18 amino acids. CDR3 nucleotides: TGCGCCAGCAGGATCCGGGACAGGGGGCGCCTCGGGTCGTACGAGCAGTACTTC. The encoded protein is CASRIRDRGRLGSYEQYF.

This clone was detected only once. The chain carries TRBV15 and TRBJ2-1, with 9 bases fitting TRBD2. The germline CDR1 and CDR2 sequences are LNHNV and YYDKDF (reference sequence). The CDR3 sequence is 15 residues long. The V and J ends lost 2 bases and 8 bases, in that order; junction bases with no gene match: 7. The CDR3 sequence: CATSRRAGGWDEQFF. The CDR3 DNA reads TGTGCCACCAGCAGACGAGCGGGGGGCTGGGATGAGCAGTTCTTC. The whole variable domain, filled in from reference TRBV15 and TRBJ2-1, reads DAMVIQNPRYQVTQFGKPVTLSCSQTLNHNVMYWYQQKSSQAPKLLFHYYDKDFNNEADTPDNFQSRRPNTSFCFLDIRSPGLGDTAMYLCATSRRAGGWDEQFFGPGTRLTVL.

V and J are TRBV12-5 and TRBJ2-4, with 10 bases matching TRBD2. Trimming cost V 0 bases and J 0 bases; bases outside gene matches: 8. CDR1 and CDR2 (germline): LGHNT, FRNRAP. The CDR3 sequence is 19 residues long. Written as DNA, the CDR3 is TGTGCTAGTGGTTTGGTAATTGAGACTAGCGGGTTAGCCAAAAACATTCAGTACTTC. Translating gives CASGLVIETSGLAKNIQYF.

The rearrangement links TRBV5-6 to TRBJ2-5; the match to TRBD1 covers 11 bases. CDR1 and CDR2 (germline): SGHDT, YYEEEE. The CDR3 is 17 amino acids. V trimming: 4 bases; J trimming: 4 bases; junction bases outside the gene matches: 12. CDR3 region: CASSLDRRDRGRETQYF. The CDR3 DNA reads as TGTGCCAGCAGCCTGGATAGAAGGGACAGGGGGAGAGAGACCCAGTACTTC.

J is TRBJ1-2 and V is TRBV19; 10 bases are a match to TRBD1. The trim removed 5 bases at V and 8 bases at J, leaving 14 bases unmatched. CDR3 size: 16 residues. Looked up from germline, CDR1 is LNHDA and CDR2 is SQIVND (reference sequence). CDR3 region: CASSYNRQGAADGYTF. In DNA, the CDR3 is TGTGCCAGTAGTTATAACCGACAGGGGGCTGCCGACGGCTACACCTTC.

This clone was counted a few times. Distinct nucleotide sequences in the sample also encode this CDR3. The chain links TRBV19 to TRBJ2-6, with 8 bases lining up with TRBD1. After removal of 3 bases from V and 0 bases from J, the junction contained 4 bases not matched to a gene. Germline assignment: CDR1 LNHDA and CDR2 SQIVND (reference sequence). The CDR3 has 17 residues. The CDR3 reads CASSMRTGLSGANVLTF. In DNA, the CDR3 is TGTGCCAGTAGTATGAGGACAGGGCTCTCTGGGGCCAACGTCCTGACTTTC.

The rearrangement uses TRBV28 and TRBJ2-5; 9 nucleotides agree with TRBD1. This CDR3 spans 13 amino acids. The germline gives CDR1 MDHEN, CDR2 SYDVKM. CDR3 residues: CAIAGTGWETQYF. For the CDR3, the DNA is TGTGCTATTGCCGGGACAGGGTGGGAGACCCAGTACTTC.

This clone was recorded a few times. The chain carries TRBV11-3 and TRBJ2-2, with a weak D call TRBD2 (6 bases). There are 14 residues in the CDR3. Trimming took off 5 bases at V and 5 bases at J, with 12 bases between the two ends. Germline assignment: CDR1 SGHNT and CDR2 YENEEA. The DNA of the CDR3 is TGTGCCAGCAGCCAAGTCAGCGGGACCGGGGAGCTGTTTTTT. This encodes CASSQVSGTGELFF.

V is TRBV7-9 and J is TRBJ1-2; no clear D. CDR1 and CDR2 (germline): SEHNR, FQNEAQ (reference sequence). The CDR3 runs 14 residues. V was clipped by 5 bases and J by 2 bases, with 12 bases between them. CDR3 amino acids: CASSPQAWNYGYTF. In DNA form, the CDR3 reads TGTGCCAGCAGCCCTCAAGCCTGGAACTATGGCTACACCTTC.

The chain combines TRBV6-6 with TRBJ1-2; 9 nucleotides match TRBD1. Trimming cost V 6 bases and J 3 bases; bases outside gene matches: 5. CDR1 is MNHNY and CDR2 is SVGAGI in the germline V gene (reference sequence). The CDR3 spans 14 residues. CDR3 residues: CASRHWDRDYGYTF. The CDR3 DNA reads as TGTGCCAGCAGACACTGGGACAGGGACTATGGCTACACCTTC.

The chain is built from TRBV10-2 and TRBJ2-5, with D perhaps TRBD1 (6 bases). This CDR3 comprises 15 residues. Germline CDR1 and CDR2: WSHSY and SAAADI. With 4 bases removed from V and 9 bases from J, the gap between germline ends came to 21 bases. The CDR3 loop is CASSGGTSPVGAQYF. The CDR3 DNA reads as TGCGCCAGCAGTGGTGGGACATCCCCGGTGGGTGCCCAGTACTTC.

The chain carries TRBV20-1 and TRBJ2-7, with TRBD1 identical over 10 bases. The CDR3 consists of 15 residues. Per the germline V gene, CDR1 is DFQATT and CDR2 is SNEGSKA (reference sequence). The J segment lost 9 bases and the V segment lost 3 bases, leaving 14 bases of the junction unmatched. In DNA form, the CDR3 reads TGCAGTGCTAGTACCCCGGGACAGGGGACCCTATGGCAGTACTTC. This translates into CSASTPGQGTLWQYF.

The chain carries TRBV29-1 and TRBJ2-3, with D possibly being TRBD2 (7 bases). This CDR3 is 15 amino acids long. Germline CDR1 SQVTM, CDR2 ANQGSEA. Trimming took 7 bases from V and 4 from J, leaving 21 bases between them. Written as DNA, the CDR3 is TGCAGCGCCGCGGGGGCCAAAGGGAGGGCAGATACGCAGTATTTT. This gives the protein CSAAGAKGRADTQYF.

The rearrangement joins TRBV10-1 to TRBJ1-4, with D tentatively TRBD1 (6 bases). This CDR3 has 14 residues. Trimming took 6 bases from V and 5 from J, leaving 13 bases between them. CDR1 WNHNN and CDR2 SYGVQD come from the germline V gene (reference sequence). This CDR3 reads CASSKQGNNEKLFF. CDR3 DNA: TGCGCCAGCAGCAAACAGGGAAACAATGAAAAACTGTTTTTT.

V is TRBV4-2 and J is TRBJ2-1; TRBD1 matches at 8 bases. Germline V gene sequence: CDR1 LGHNA, CDR2 YNFKEQ. The length of the CDR3 is 15 residues. The V segment lost 0 bases and the J segment 4 bases; nucleotides outside the gene matches: 2. The CDR3 region is CASSQETGAYNEQFF. The CDR3 DNA sequence: TGTGCCAGCAGCCAAGAGACAGGGGCTTACAATGAGCAGTTCTTC.

The rearrangement links TRBV7-2 to TRBJ1-5; 10 bases match TRBD1. Trimming at V came to 6 bases and at J to 5 bases, leaving 7 bases not matched to a gene. The CDR3 has 15 residues. CDR1 and CDR2 (germline): SGHTA, FQGNSA. The CDR3 DNA reads as TGTGCCAGCAGACGAACCGGGACAGGGGATCAGCCCCAGCATTTT. This gives the protein CASRRTGTGDQPQHF.

The chain joins TRBV7-9 to TRBJ1-6; 7 bases align to TRBD1. CDR3 length: 14 amino acids. Trimming cost V 1 base and J 10 bases; bases outside gene matches: 4. Germline V gene lookup returns CDR1 SEHNR and CDR2 FQNEAQ (reference sequence). DNA for the CDR3: TGTGCCAGCAGCTTAGGGACAGGCCAGTCACCCCTCCACTTT. It yields the protein CASSLGTGQSPLHF.

The V call is TRBV9, the J call TRBJ1-1; no reliable D call. The germline V and J ends were trimmed by 0 bases and 6 bases, with 15 bases remaining between them. The CDR3 is 15 residues long. Germline CDR1 SGDLS, CDR2 YYNGEE. CDR3 amino acids: CASSVVAARAPEAFF. Here the CDR3 DNA reads TGTGCCAGCAGCGTAGTGGCGGCCCGTGCGCCTGAAGCTTTCTTT.

V usage is TRBV7-8 and J usage is TRBJ2-7; 14 bases are shared with TRBD2. This CDR3 contains 18 residues. V gave up 3 bases and J gave up 6 bases; unmatched junction bases: 13. Germline values: CDR1 SGHVS, CDR2 FQNEAQ. CDR3 in DNA: TGTGCCAGCAGCTTGTCCGGGACTAGCGGGAGCCGCCGTGGCGAGCAGTACTTC. Amino acid sequence: CASSLSGTSGSRRGEQYF.

The rearrangement joins TRBV12-3 or TRBV12-4 to TRBJ1-1, with D unclear. Deletions cut 5 bases from V and 1 base from J, with 8 bases between. CDR3 length: 13 amino acids. The CDR3 region has the DNA TGTGCCAGCAGTGCAAACAGGAACACTGAAGCTTTCTTT. It encodes CASSANRNTEAFF.

The chain couples TRBV7-3 to TRBJ2-1, with 15 bases fitting TRBD2. Trimming removed 5 bases from V and 0 bases from J; junction bases left unmatched: 11. Germline CDR1 is SGHTA and CDR2 is FQGTGA. CDR3 length equals 20 residues. This CDR3 is CASSQKKGLAGGHSYNEQFF. The CDR3 nucleotides read TGTGCCAGCAGCCAAAAGAAGGGACTAGCGGGAGGACACTCCTACAATGAGCAGTTCTTC.

This clone was recorded only once. V usage is TRBV11-3 and J usage is TRBJ2-3; D is undetermined. The CDR3 is 14 amino acids. Looked up from germline, CDR1 is SGHNT and CDR2 is YENEEA. V was shortened by 2 bases and J by 4 bases, with 10 bases between the two germline ends. CDR3 in DNA: TGTGCCAGCAGCTTAAGTCTAAGCTCAGATACGCAGTATTTT. Its translation: CASSLSLSSDTQYF. Full variable domain (missing parts from reference TRBV11-3 and TRBJ2-3): EAGVVQSPRYKIIEKKQPVAFWCNPISGHNTLYWYLQNLGQGPELLIRYENEEAVDDSQLPKDRFSAERLKGVDSTLKIQPAELGDSAVYLCASSLSLSSDTQYFGPGTRLTVL.

The genes are TRBV13 and TRBJ2-7; 10 bases are shared with TRBD2. The ends lost 5 bases at V and 3 bases at J; junction bases unmatched: 16. This CDR3 spans 18 amino acids. Germline V lookup: CDR1 PRHDT, CDR2 FYEKMQ (reference sequence). The CDR3 sequence: CASSLTVIPRTSGYEQYF. The DNA for the CDR3 is TGTGCCAGCAGCCTAACCGTGATACCGAGGACTAGCGGCTACGAGCAGTACTTC.

The J gene is TRBJ2-3, the V gene TRBV6-4; D perhaps matches TRBD1 (6 bases). There are 14 residues in the CDR3. Germline loops: CDR1 MRHNA, CDR2 SNTAGT. Trimming took 5 bases from V and 2 from J, leaving 11 bases between them. This CDR3 is CASSPTGSTDTQYF. In nucleotides, the CDR3 is TGTGCCAGCAGTCCGACAGGCTCCACAGATACGCAGTATTTT.

V and J are TRBV6-5 and TRBJ2-2, with a possible D match to TRBD2 (6 bases). Trimming stripped 6 bases from V and 5 bases from J, with 13 bases between. CDR1 and CDR2 (germline): MNHEY, SVGAGI. The CDR3 runs 14 residues. The CDR3 here is CASRWGEGTGELFF. The CDR3 nucleotides read TGTGCCAGCAGGTGGGGGGAAGGAACCGGGGAGCTGTTTTTT.

The V and J genes are TRBV6-5 and TRBJ2-7; 7 bases are shared with TRBD1. Trimming cost V 2 bases and J 7 bases; bases outside gene matches: 8. CDR1 is MNHEY, CDR2 SVGAGI, per germline. The CDR3 has 14 residues. CDR3 sequence reads: CASSYAPGQPEQYF. CDR3 in DNA: TGTGCCAGCAGTTACGCGCCGGGACAGCCGGAGCAGTACTTC.